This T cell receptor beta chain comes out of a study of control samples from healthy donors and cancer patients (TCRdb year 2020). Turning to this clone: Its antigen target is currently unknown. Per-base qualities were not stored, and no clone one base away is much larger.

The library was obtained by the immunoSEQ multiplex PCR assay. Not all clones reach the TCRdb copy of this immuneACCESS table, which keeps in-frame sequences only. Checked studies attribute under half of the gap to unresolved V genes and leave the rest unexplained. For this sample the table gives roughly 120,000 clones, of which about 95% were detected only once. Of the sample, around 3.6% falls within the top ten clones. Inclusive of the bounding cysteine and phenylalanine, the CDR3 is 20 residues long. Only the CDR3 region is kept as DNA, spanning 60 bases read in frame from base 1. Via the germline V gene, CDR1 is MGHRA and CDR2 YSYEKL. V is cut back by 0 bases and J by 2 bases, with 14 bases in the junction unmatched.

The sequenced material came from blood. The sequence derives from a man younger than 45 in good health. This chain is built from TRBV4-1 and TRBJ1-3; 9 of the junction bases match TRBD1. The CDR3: CASSQETFRGQGAAGNTIYF. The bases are TGCGCCAGCAGCCAAGAAACGTTCAGGGGACAGGGCGCCGCTGGAAACACCATATATTTT.